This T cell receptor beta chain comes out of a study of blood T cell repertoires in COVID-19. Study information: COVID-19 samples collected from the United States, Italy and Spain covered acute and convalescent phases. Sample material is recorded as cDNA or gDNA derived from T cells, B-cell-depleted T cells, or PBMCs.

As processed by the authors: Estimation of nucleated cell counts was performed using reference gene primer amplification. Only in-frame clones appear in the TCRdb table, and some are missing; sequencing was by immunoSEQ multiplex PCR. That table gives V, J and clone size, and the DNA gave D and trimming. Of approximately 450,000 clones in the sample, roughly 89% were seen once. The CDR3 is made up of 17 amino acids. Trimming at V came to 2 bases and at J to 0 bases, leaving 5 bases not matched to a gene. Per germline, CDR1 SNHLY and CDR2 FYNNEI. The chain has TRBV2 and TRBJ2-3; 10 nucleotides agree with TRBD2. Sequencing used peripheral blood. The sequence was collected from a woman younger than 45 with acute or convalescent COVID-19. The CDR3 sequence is CASSEQSGGASTDTQYF. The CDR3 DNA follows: TGTGCCAGCAGTGAACAGAGCGGGGGGGCTAGCACAGATACGCAGTATTTT.